This TCR beta chain was sequenced for a study of T cell changes during pregnancy in multiple sclerosis (dated by TCRdb to about 2019). The study in broad terms: The study looked at changes in the T cell repertoire across pregnancy in women with multiple sclerosis.

Comments on this clone: It has no known antigen specificity. No much larger clonotype is one base removed from it; base qualities were not supplied.

Libraries were built with the immunoSEQ multiplex PCR assay. TCRdb took over this immuneACCESS table, retaining in-frame rearrangements with V and J assigned. Such tables are incomplete; in checked studies, under half of the missing clones stem from an unresolved V gene, and the remainder is unexplained. For this sample the table gives approximately 34,000 clones, of which just over 90% were detected only once. Clones ranked in the top ten supply 0.4% to 0.6% of the sample. This material consisted of CD4+ T cells from peripheral blood mononuclear cells, taken after pregnancy. The sequence was obtained from a female donor with multiple sclerosis, enrolled in a pregnancy study.

The DNA sequence is as follows: TGTGCCAGCAGCCGAGGACTCAAACGAGAGACCCAGTACTTC. Its amino acids are CASSRGLKRETQYF. Recombination connected TRBV7-2 to TRBJ2-5; TRBD2 is a possible D gene, resting on 5 matching bases. V loses 5 bases of germline sequence and J loses 4 bases, and the interval between the two ends is 14 bases. The CDR3 runs 14 amino acids, cysteine and phenylalanine included. Only the CDR3 portion is preserved as DNA: 42 bases, with reading frame beginning at the first base. CDR1 and CDR2 (SGHTA, FQGNSA) derive from the germline V gene.